The next 3 T cell receptor beta chains were all read from a single sample in a study of cytomegalovirus exposure and HLA in healthy donors. Both 60 Vbeta primers and 13 Jbeta primers went into the PCR. Clones were sequenced by immunoSEQ multiplex PCR, and TCRdb holds only the in-frame ones, with some missing. The sample has 150,000 to 200,000 clones, roughly 70% seen once. Sequenced sample: PBMCs. The source of these receptors is a girl aged 5 to 17 in good health and CMV-seronegative.

The chain uses TRBV16 and TRBJ2-5; no clear D. Trimming shortened V by 5 bases and J by 5 bases, and 9 bases separated the two germline ends. Germline lookup yields CDR1 KGHSY and CDR2 FQNENV. The CDR3 is 12 residues long. This CDR3 reads CASSSMVETQYF. The CDR3 DNA reads TGTGCCAGCAGCTCTATGGTGGAGACCCAGTACTTC.

The chain uses TRBV2 and TRBJ2-5; 9 bases align to TRBD1. The J call could be wrong; TRBJ2-7 is a better fit for the DNA end. This CDR3 spans 14 amino acids. Looked up from germline, CDR1 is SNHLY and CDR2 is FYNNEI. The CDR3 nucleotides read TGTGCCAGCAGTGACCGGGACAGGGTTTACGAGCAGTACTTC. Its translation is CASSDRDRVYEQYF.

The J gene is TRBJ2-7, the V gene TRBV5-6; tentatively, D is TRBD2 (6 bases). This CDR3 region has 13 residues. The V gene lost 1 base and the J gene lost 6 bases, with 11 bases spanning the gap. Germline V gene data show CDR1 as SGHDT and CDR2 as YYEEEE. CDR3 sequence reads: CASSLTGGSEQYF. The DNA for the CDR3 is TGTGCCAGCAGCTTGACTGGGGGGTCCGAGCAGTACTTC.